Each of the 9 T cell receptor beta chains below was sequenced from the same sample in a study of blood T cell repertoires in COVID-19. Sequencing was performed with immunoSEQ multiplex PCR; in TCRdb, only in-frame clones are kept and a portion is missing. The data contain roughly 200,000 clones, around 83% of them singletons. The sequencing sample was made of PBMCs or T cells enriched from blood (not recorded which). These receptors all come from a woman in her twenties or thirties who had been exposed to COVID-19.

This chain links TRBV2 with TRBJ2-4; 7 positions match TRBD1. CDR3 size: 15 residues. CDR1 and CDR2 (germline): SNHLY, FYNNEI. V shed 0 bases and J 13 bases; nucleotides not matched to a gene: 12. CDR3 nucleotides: TGTGCCAGCAGTGAAGCGCTTCTAGGGCCAGGGGGACAGTACTTC. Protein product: CASSEALLGPGGQYF.

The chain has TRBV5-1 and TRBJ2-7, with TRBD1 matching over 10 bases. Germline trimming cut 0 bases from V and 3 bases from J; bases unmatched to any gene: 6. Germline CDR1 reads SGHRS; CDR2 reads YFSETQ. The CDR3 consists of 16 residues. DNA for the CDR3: TGCGCCAGCAGCTTGGCCGGGGACAGGGGTTTCTACGAGCAGTACTTC. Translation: CASSLAGDRGFYEQYF.

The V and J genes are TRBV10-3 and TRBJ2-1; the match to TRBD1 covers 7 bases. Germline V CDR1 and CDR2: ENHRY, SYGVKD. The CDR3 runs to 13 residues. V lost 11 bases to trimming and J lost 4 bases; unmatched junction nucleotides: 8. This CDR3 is CALGTVEYNEQFF. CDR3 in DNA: TGTGCCCTCGGGACAGTAGAATACAATGAGCAGTTCTTC.

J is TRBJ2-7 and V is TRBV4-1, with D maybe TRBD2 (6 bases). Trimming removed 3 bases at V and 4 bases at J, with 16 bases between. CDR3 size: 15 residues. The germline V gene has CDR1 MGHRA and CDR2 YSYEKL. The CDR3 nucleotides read TGCGCCAGCAGCCAGGGACTCACCGAGACATACGAGCAGTACTTC. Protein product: CASSQGLTETYEQYF.

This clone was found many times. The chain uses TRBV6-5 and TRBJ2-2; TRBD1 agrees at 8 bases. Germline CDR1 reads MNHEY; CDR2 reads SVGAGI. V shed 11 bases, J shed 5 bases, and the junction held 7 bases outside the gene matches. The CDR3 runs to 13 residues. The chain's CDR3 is CAGQTGETGELFF. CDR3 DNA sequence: TGTGCCGGTCAGACAGGGGAAACCGGGGAGCTGTTTTTT.

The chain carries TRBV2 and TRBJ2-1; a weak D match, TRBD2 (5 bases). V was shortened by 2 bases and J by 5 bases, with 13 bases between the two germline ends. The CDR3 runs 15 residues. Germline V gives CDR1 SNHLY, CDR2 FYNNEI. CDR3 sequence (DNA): TGTGCCAGCAGTGAATGGGAGACTCTCGACAATGAGCAGTTCTTC. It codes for CASSEWETLDNEQFF.

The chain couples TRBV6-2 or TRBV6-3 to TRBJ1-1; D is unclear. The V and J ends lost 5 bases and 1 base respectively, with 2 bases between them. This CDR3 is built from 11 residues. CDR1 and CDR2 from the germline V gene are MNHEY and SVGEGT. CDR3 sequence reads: CASSRNTEAFF. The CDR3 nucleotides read TGTGCCAGCAGTCGGAACACTGAAGCTTTCTTT.

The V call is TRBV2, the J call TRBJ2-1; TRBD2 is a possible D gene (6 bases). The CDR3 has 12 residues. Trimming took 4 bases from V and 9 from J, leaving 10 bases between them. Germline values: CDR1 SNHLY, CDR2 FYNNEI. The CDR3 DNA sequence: TGTGCCAGCAGTGTAATGGGGGGTGAGCAGTTCTTC. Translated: CASSVMGGEQFF.

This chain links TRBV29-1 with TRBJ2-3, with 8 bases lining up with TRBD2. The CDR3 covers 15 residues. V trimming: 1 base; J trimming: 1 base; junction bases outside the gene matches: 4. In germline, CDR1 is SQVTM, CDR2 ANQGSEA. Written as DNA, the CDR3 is TGCAGCGTTGAAGGTAGAGCGGGGGGCACAGATACGCAGTATTTT. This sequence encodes CSVEGRAGGTDTQYF.